This T cell receptor beta chain was captured by sequencing in a study of blood T cell repertoires in COVID-19. Overall study context: Sites across the United States, Italy and Spain contributed samples from acute and convalescent COVID-19. The analysed material was cDNA or gDNA that came from T cells, B-cell-depleted T cells, or PBMCs.

Data came from immunoSEQ multiplex PCR; TCRdb stores just in-frame clones and leaves some out. The profile covers about 320,000 clones, with 75% to 85% appearing a single time and 7.2% taken by the ten largest. This clone has a handful of counts. Sequences were obtained from peripheral blood. The sequence came from a human donor in a cohort sampled during active COVID-19.

The CDR3 spells CASSSNSNQPQHF. CDR3 sequence (DNA): TGTGCCAGCAGTTCCAATAGCAATCAGCCCCAGCATTTT. The chain couples TRBV6-2 or TRBV6-3 to TRBJ1-5; D is ambiguous. The V and J ends lost 4 bases and 0 bases respectively, with 4 bases between them. This CDR3 has 13 residues. The V gene's germline CDR1 is MNHEY and CDR2 SVGEGT.